The 17 T cell receptor beta chains below all came from one sample that was sequenced in a study of T cells in Graves' hyperthyroidism and ophthalmopathy. The CDR3 regions of TCR beta were amplified from RNA transcripts. When the TCR CDR3 underwent first-round RT-PCR, the HTBI primer set was used. From the multiplex PCR reads, TCRdb called clonotypes with MiXCR, one entry per CDR3 protein. The profile covers 800,000 or so distinct CDR3 sequences, with 35% to 45% appearing a single time and roughly 8.3% taken by the ten largest. The sequencing input was blood. The receptors derive from a man aged 18 to 30 with Graves' hyperthyroidism.

In its sample, this clonotype was seen a few times. This chain links TRBV2 with TRBJ2-6; D could derive from TRBD1 or TRBD2 (5 bases each). The ends were cut back, 2 bases at V and 2 bases at J, with 13 bases in the middle. The germline V gene has CDR1 SNHLY and CDR2 FYNNEI. There are 17 residues in the CDR3. The DNA of the CDR3 is TGTGCCAGCAGTGAAACGCCAGGGAGAACTGGGGCCAACGTCCTGACTTTC. Translated: CASSETPGRTGANVLTF.

This clonotype was detected once. The V call is TRBV29-1, the J call TRBJ1-2; D possibly corresponds to TRBD1 (6 bases). From germline, CDR1 is SQVTM and CDR2 ANQGSEA. V dropped 3 bases and J dropped 5 bases, with 13 bases sitting between them. The CDR3 extends over 13 amino acids. The CDR3 DNA sequence: TGCAGCGTTGAGATGGCAGGGGCTTATGGCTACACCTTC. It specifies CSVEMAGAYGYTF.

With regard to this clonotype: This may arise from a read error, as a much more abundant clone is one base away. The chain employs TRBV15 and TRBJ2-2; D is uncertain. Trimming removed 1 base at V and 6 bases at J, with 3 bases between. Germline CDR1 is LNHNV and CDR2 is YYDKDF (reference sequence). The CDR3 totals 12 residues. The CDR3 sequence is CATSRAPGELFF. The CDR3 region has the DNA TGTGCCACCAGCAGAGCACCCGGGGAGCTGTTTTTT.

This clonotype appeared a few times. The gene calls are TRBV5-1 and TRBJ2-5; D not certain. This CDR3 is 14 amino acids long. Germline V lookup: CDR1 SGHRS, CDR2 YFSETQ. Trimming took 0 bases from V and 3 from J, leaving 9 bases between them. The CDR3 DNA reads as TGCGCCAGCAGCTTGGTATCTCAAGAAGAGACCCAGTACTTC. Translating gives CASSLVSQEETQYF.

This clonotype was recorded at least ten times. The chain links TRBV15 to TRBJ1-4; TRBD1 agrees at 8 bases. Germline V gene data show CDR1 as LNHNV and CDR2 as YYDKDF (reference sequence). This CDR3 is 15 amino acids long. V shed 0 bases and J 5 bases; nucleotides not matched to a gene: 2. The CDR3 DNA reads as TGTGCCACCAGCAGAGACAGGGGGCTAAATGAAAAACTGTTTTTT. This gives the protein CATSRDRGLNEKLFF.

V usage is TRBV7-9 and J usage is TRBJ2-2; no definite D call. The length of the CDR3 is 13 residues. Germline CDR1 SEHNR, CDR2 FQNEAQ (reference sequence). The V gene lost 2 bases and the J gene lost 6 bases, with 7 bases spanning the gap. The CDR3 DNA follows: TGTGCCAGCAGCTTATCGACGGCCGGGGAGCTGTTTTTT. Translation gives CASSLSTAGELFF.

This clonotype was picked up one time. The rearrangement uses TRBV9 and TRBJ1-1; perhaps TRBD1 as D (6 bases). Germline V CDR1 and CDR2: SGDLS, YYNGEE. V shed 0 bases and J shed 0 bases, with 21 bases lying between them. The CDR3 is 19 residues long. In nucleotides, the CDR3 is TGTGCCAGCAGCGTAGTGCCCTTACCTTGGGGGGCCCTGAACACTGAAGCTTTCTTT. Translated: CASSVVPLPWGALNTEAFF.

About this clonotype: A single base separates this from a much larger clone, so it may be a read error. The chain joins TRBV7-9 to TRBJ1-2, with D maybe TRBD1 (5 bases). V was trimmed by 4 bases and J by 5 bases, leaving 14 bases between them. In germline, CDR1 is SEHNR, CDR2 FQNEAQ (reference sequence). The CDR3 extends over 14 amino acids. The CDR3 region is CASSSIGTVYGYTF. For the CDR3, the DNA is TGTGCCAGCAGCTCTATAGGGACTGTATATGGCTACACCTTC.

This clonotype was counted at least ten times. The V and J genes are TRBV7-6 and TRBJ2-5, with TRBD1 matching over 7 bases. Germline CDR1 reads SGHVS; CDR2 reads FNYEAQ. The CDR3 is made up of 14 amino acids. V gave up 5 bases and J gave up 5 bases; unmatched junction bases: 8. The CDR3 sequence: CASSLLTGSETQYF. The CDR3 DNA reads TGTGCCAGCAGCCTACTGACAGGGTCCGAGACCCAGTACTTC.

The chain joins TRBV15 to TRBJ1-1, with TRBD1 as a possible D gene (6 bases). The CDR3 has 12 residues. Germline lookup yields CDR1 LNHNV and CDR2 YYDKDF (reference sequence). Trimming took off 2 bases at V and 5 bases at J, with 6 bases between the two ends. CDR3 sequence reads: CATSRQGTEAFF. The CDR3, as DNA: TGTGCCACCAGCAGACAGGGGACTGAAGCTTTCTTT.

This clonotype came up a few times. The chain is built from TRBV9 and TRBJ1-1, with no clear D. CDR3 length: 15 residues. Germline CDR1 SGDLS, CDR2 YYNGEE. Trimming left V 0 bases short and J 1 base short, with 10 bases between. DNA for the CDR3: TGTGCCAGCAGCGTAGTGGGGATTACGAACACTGAAGCTTTCTTT. The encoded protein is CASSVVGITNTEAFF. The variable domain in full, with the rest retrieved from reference TRBV9 and TRBJ1-1, is DSGVTQTPKHLITATGQRVTLRCSPRSGDLSVYWYQQSLDQGLQFLIQYYNGEERAKGNILERFSAQQFPDLHSELNLSSLELGDSALYFCASSVVGITNTEAFFGQGTRLTVV.

In this sample, this clonotype turned up many times. The chain joins TRBV24-1 to TRBJ1-5; no reliable D call. The length of the CDR3 is 14 residues. The V end lost 5 bases, the J end lost 4 bases, and 11 bases lay between the germline ends. Germline assignment: CDR1 KGHDR and CDR2 SFDVKD. DNA for the CDR3: TGTGCCACCAGTGCTTCAAACGGGAATCAGCCCCAGCATTTT. This encodes CATSASNGNQPQHF.

CDR3 sequence reads: CSVGPGDSYEQYF. The DNA of the CDR3 is TGCAGCGTCGGGCCAGGGGACTCCTACGAGCAGTACTTC. V gene TRBV29-1 combines with J gene TRBJ2-7; possible D gene TRBD1, 6 bases. The CDR3 sequence is 13 residues long. V was cut by 6 bases and J by 0 bases, with 12 bases left in between. Germline V lookup: CDR1 SQVTM, CDR2 ANQGSEA.

This clonotype was observed a handful of times. The chain uses TRBV7-3 and TRBJ2-2, with a possible D match to TRBD1 (6 bases). Trimming left V 4 bases short and J 4 bases short, with 13 bases between. The CDR3 runs to 15 residues. From germline, CDR1 is SGHTA and CDR2 FQGTGA. In nucleotides, the CDR3 is TGTGCCAGCAGCTCCCAGGACAGCCCCACCGGGGAGCTGTTTTTT. It codes for CASSSQDSPTGELFF.

The sample holds one count of this clonotype. The chain uses TRBV7-8 and TRBJ1-4; TRBD1 might be the D (6 bases). The V end was cut by 3 bases, the J end by 10 bases, with 12 bases between. This CDR3 is built from 13 residues. Per germline, CDR1 SGHVS and CDR2 FQNEAQ. The CDR3 sequence: CASSLPGEGKLFF. CDR3 coding DNA: TGTGCCAGCAGCTTGCCAGGGGAGGGAAAACTGTTTTTT.

This clonotype was observed many times. This rearrangement joins TRBV2 to TRBJ1-3; D possibly corresponds to TRBD1 (5 bases). The germline CDR1 and CDR2 sequences are SNHLY and FYNNEI. The CDR3 has 15 residues. Between the trimmed V and J ends, which lost 6 bases and 5 bases, there was a span of 17 bases. CDR3 in DNA: TGTGCCAGCAGCAACCACATCGGGGGTCGAAACACCATATATTTT. Amino acids: CASSNHIGGRNTIYF.

In this sample, this clonotype turned up many times. This chain connects TRBV15 to TRBJ1-1, with D perhaps TRBD1 (5 bases). Trimming pared 3 bases from V and 6 bases from J, leaving 14 bases between. There are 14 residues in the CDR3. Germline lookup yields CDR1 LNHNV and CDR2 YYDKDF (reference sequence). CDR3 amino acids: CATSRGWGNAEAFF. The DNA of the CDR3 is TGTGCCACCAGCAGGGGATGGGGGAATGCTGAAGCTTTCTTT.